Reported below is one T cell receptor beta chain. Germline V gives CDR1 MDHEN, CDR2 SYDVKM. The CDR3 has 12 residues. With 4 bases removed from V and 11 bases from J, the gap between germline ends came to 12 bases. The sample comes from a study of blood T cell repertoires in COVID-19. Study summary: Donors in the United States, Italy and Spain gave samples during acute or convalescent COVID-19. T cells, B-cell-depleted T cells, or PBMCs supplied cDNA or gDNA.

In the original analysis: Using reference gene primer amplification, nucleated cell counts were estimated. The repertoire was sequenced with immunoSEQ multiplex PCR; TCRdb's copy has only in-frame clones and lacks some. V and J calls and clone size come straight from that table; D and trimming were deduced from the DNA. The sample has roughly 280,000 clones, around 84% seen once. One Seattle source followed patients from active infection through their disease course. The sample taken for sequencing was peripheral blood. V is TRBV28 and J is TRBJ2-1; D gene uncertain. The clonotype comes from a woman between 55 and 75 years old with COVID-19, enrolled during active disease. As DNA, the CDR3 is TGTGCCAGCAGTTCGCTAGGTATAAAGCAGTTCTTC. Residues: CASSSLGIKQFF.